The present T cell receptor (beta chain) was sequenced within a study of tumor-infiltrating lymphocytes in primary liver carcinoma. CDR1 and CDR2 (germline): GTSNPN, SVGIG (reference sequence). Trimming cost V 0 bases and J 8 bases, with 10 bases left between them. The CDR3 consists of 13 residues. A primer in the constant region served to generate TCR beta cDNA from approximately 500 ng of total RNA. Three nested multiplex PCR rounds, a slightly modified ARM-PCR, produced the libraries for TCR beta. PCR rounds one and two used TRBV1-TRBV30 forward primers with a C-beta reverse primer for around 10 cycles each. TCRdb reprocessed the multiplex PCR reads via MiXCR and lists one record per CDR3 protein. The table shows about 180,000 distinct CDR3 sequences, with 60% occurring only once. Unsorted whole blood served as the source of blood RNA, and germline DNA was extracted as well.

The receptor was derived from a man aged 40-50 years with primary liver carcinoma and hepatitis B virus infection. The sequenced sample consisted of peripheral blood. The chain couples TRBV30 to TRBJ2-2; weak D call: TRBD2 (5 bases). The CDR3 loop reads CAWSVPREGELFF. In nucleotides, the CDR3 is TGTGCCTGGAGTGTACCAAGGGAGGGGGAGCTGTTTTTT.